One sample yielded the 29 T cell receptor beta chains listed below, sequenced in a study of shared clonotypes between healthy human individuals. The repertoire was sequenced with immunoSEQ multiplex PCR; TCRdb's copy has only in-frame clones and lacks some. The sample carries more than 2,000,000 clones, more than 80% recorded once. Sequencing was carried out using naive CD4+ T cells from PBMCs. Subset noted: CD45RA+ positively selected. The receptors come from a man aged 18 to 29 in good health. Some clones in this sample may be carry-over from other donors' samples.

The chain is built from TRBV6-1 and TRBJ2-6, with TRBD1 matching over 8 bases. J gave up 4 bases and V 10 bases, and 9 bases lay outside the gene matches. Germline CDR1 and CDR2: MNHNS and SASEGT. CDR3 length: 15 amino acids. In nucleotides, the CDR3 is TGTGCCATCCAGACAGGGGAGGCGGGGGCCAACGTCCTGACTTTC. Protein product: CAIQTGEAGANVLTF.

V and J are TRBV28 and TRBJ1-2; D unresolved. The V end lost 5 bases, the J end lost 5 bases, and 12 bases lay between the germline ends. CDR1 and CDR2 (germline): MDHEN, SYDVKM. This CDR3 comprises 13 residues. The CDR3 DNA reads as TGTGCCAGCAGTCCGTCCGTATTATATGGCTACACCTTC. Its protein is CASSPSVLYGYTF.

V and J are TRBV6-1 and TRBJ2-4; D is unresolved. The germline CDR1 and CDR2 sequences are MNHNS and SASEGT. V dropped 0 bases and J dropped 0 bases, with 15 bases sitting between them. This CDR3 is built from 18 residues. For the CDR3, the DNA is TGTGCCAGCAGTGAAGCCCCCCGACAAAAACTAGCCAAAAACATTCAGTACTTC. Protein: CASSEAPRQKLAKNIQYF.

CDR3 region: CASSLMGRVNTEAFF. CDR3 coding DNA: TGCGCCAGCAGCTTAATGGGACGGGTGAACACTGAAGCTTTCTTT. This chain joins TRBV5-1 and TRBJ1-1; a possible D gene is TRBD1 (5 bases). V lost 2 bases to trimming and J lost 0 bases, with 11 bases between them. The CDR3 spans 15 residues. The germline V gene encodes CDR1 SGHRS and CDR2 YFSETQ.

As regards this clone: Distinct nucleotide sequences in the sample also encode this CDR3. V gene TRBV7-3 combines with J gene TRBJ1-1; no clear D. V lost 2 bases to trimming and J lost 1 base, with 5 bases between them. Germline loops: CDR1 SGHTA, CDR2 FQGTGA. The length of the CDR3 is 13 residues. CDR3 sequence: CASSLGQNTEAFF. The CDR3 nucleotides read TGTGCCAGCAGCTTAGGCCAGAACACTGAAGCTTTCTTT.

The chain carries TRBV7-9 and TRBJ1-1; D is unresolved. This CDR3 spans 15 amino acids. V was trimmed by 5 bases and J by 2 bases, leaving 15 bases between them. CDR1 and CDR2 (germline): SEHNR, FQNEAQ (reference sequence). The CDR3 DNA is TGTGCCAGCAGCCGTAGAAGTTCGGGAAACACTGAAGCTTTCTTT. This codes for CASSRRSSGNTEAFF.

The rearrangement uses TRBV7-9 and TRBJ2-3, with TRBD2 identical over 12 bases. Germline CDR1 is SEHNR and CDR2 is FQNEAQ (reference sequence). The CDR3 is 19 residues long. V lost 8 bases, J lost 4 bases, and 19 bases stayed unmatched. Here the CDR3 DNA reads TGTGCCAGCGGAGCTTTGGGGAGAAGACTAGCGGGAGATGCAGATACGCAGTATTTT. It specifies CASGALGRRLAGDADTQYF.

CDR3 in DNA: TGTGCCAGCTCACCCTTTTCAGGGAACCACGAGCAGTACTTC. Its protein product is CASSPFSGNHEQYF. The V and J genes are TRBV18 and TRBJ2-7, with D possibly matching TRBD1 (5 bases). Trimming removed 3 bases at V and 5 bases at J, with 14 bases between. Germline assignment: CDR1 KGHSH and CDR2 LQKENI. The CDR3 length is 14 residues.

V is TRBV11-2 and J is TRBJ2-5, with 7 bases lining up with TRBD2. The CDR3 has 15 residues. V lost 2 bases, J lost 4 bases, and 7 bases stayed unmatched. CDR1 SGHAT and CDR2 FQNNGV come from the germline V gene. The CDR3 region is CASSLIAGMVETQYF. The CDR3 bases are TGTGCCAGCAGCTTAATAGCGGGTATGGTAGAGACCCAGTACTTC.

This chain connects TRBV27 to TRBJ2-7; 9 nucleotides agree with TRBD2. Losses at the gene ends were 7 bases for V and 3 bases for J; bases not matched to a gene: 16. The CDR3 totals 17 residues. Germline V gene sequence: CDR1 MNHEY, CDR2 SMNVEV (reference sequence). The CDR3 protein is CASIPRGLAGPYYEQYF. In DNA, the CDR3 is TGTGCCAGCATCCCTCGGGGGCTAGCGGGACCTTACTACGAGCAGTACTTC.

This clone was detected only once. This chain joins TRBV11-1 and TRBJ1-1, with D perhaps matching TRBD1 (6 bases). Germline CDR1 and CDR2: SGHAT and FQDESV (reference sequence). The CDR3 covers 16 residues. V shed 2 bases and J shed 1 base, with 14 bases lying between them. CDR3 loop: CASSLWPQGPNTEAFF. CDR3 coding DNA: TGTGCCAGCAGCTTATGGCCCCAGGGGCCGAACACTGAAGCTTTCTTT.

The chain is built from TRBV2 and TRBJ2-7; the D is unclear. Germline V CDR1 and CDR2: SNHLY, FYNNEI. Trimming took off 4 bases at V and 0 bases at J, with 7 bases between the two ends. This CDR3 comprises 13 residues. The CDR3 loop is CASSGQRSYEQYF. The CDR3 region has the DNA TGTGCCAGCAGTGGGCAGCGCTCCTACGAGCAGTACTTC.

The V call is TRBV10-3, the J call TRBJ2-7; D gene ambiguous. The V end was cut by 10 bases, the J end by 3 bases, with 19 bases between. This CDR3 has 14 residues. CDR1 and CDR2 from the germline V gene are ENHRY and SYGVKD. The CDR3 nucleotides are TGTGCCACCGGCCCGATCAGCTCGGGCTACGAGCAGTACTTC. Translation gives CATGPISSGYEQYF.

The chain joins TRBV15 to TRBJ2-1; 9 nucleotides align to TRBD2. V lost 1 base, J lost 2 bases, and 3 bases stayed unmatched. The CDR3 sequence is 16 residues long. CDR1 LNHNV and CDR2 YYDKDF come from the germline V gene (reference sequence). The CDR3 DNA reads as TGTGCCACCAGCAGAGGGGGCGGGAGGGCCTACAATGAGCAGTTCTTC. This translates into CATSRGGGRAYNEQFF.

In this sample, this clone turned up once. The rearrangement links TRBV5-4 to TRBJ2-5; 9 positions agree with TRBD2. This CDR3 region has 15 residues. Germline CDR1 and CDR2: SGHNT and YYREEE (reference sequence). J lost 5 bases, V lost 4 bases, and 9 bases had no gene match. The CDR3 nucleotides are TGTGCCAGCAGCCTTGGGACTAGCTCCCAGGAGACCCAGTACTTC. This sequence encodes CASSLGTSSQETQYF. The entire variable domain, with the rest obtained from reference TRBV5-4 and TRBJ2-5, is as follows: ETGVTQSPTHLIKTRGQQVTLRCSSQSGHNTVSWYQQALGQGPQFIFQYYREEENGRGNFPPRFSGLQFPNYSSELNVNALELDDSALYLCASSLGTSSQETQYFGPGTRLLVL.

This chain uses TRBV9 with TRBJ2-3, with TRBD2 as a possible D gene (6 bases). This CDR3 comprises 17 residues. The germline V gene encodes CDR1 SGDLS and CDR2 YYNGEE. V lost 4 bases to trimming and J lost 0 bases, with 18 bases between them. The CDR3 reads CASSPREAGTSTDTQYF. CDR3 nucleotide sequence: TGTGCCAGCAGCCCTAGGGAGGCGGGGACTAGCACAGATACGCAGTATTTT.

CDR3 sequence: CASKTGTGHEYEQYF. In DNA form, the CDR3 reads TGTGCCAGCAAGACGGGGACAGGTCATGAGTACGAGCAGTACTTC. V usage is TRBV28 and J usage is TRBJ2-7, with TRBD1 matching over 8 bases. This CDR3 is built from 15 residues. J gave up 4 bases and V 7 bases, and 12 bases lay outside the gene matches. Per the germline V gene, CDR1 is MDHEN and CDR2 is SYDVKM.

The rearrangement joins TRBV5-4 to TRBJ1-1; D not resolved. The V end was cut by 0 bases, the J end by 0 bases, with 9 bases between. Germline assignment: CDR1 SGHNT and CDR2 YYREEE (reference sequence). The CDR3 has 15 residues. The CDR3 reads CASSLDPDMNTEAFF. CDR3 bases: TGTGCCAGCAGCTTGGATCCAGACATGAACACTGAAGCTTTCTTT.

This chain joins TRBV7-6 and TRBJ1-3, with 7 positions matching TRBD1. The V segment lost 2 bases and the J segment 4 bases; nucleotides outside the gene matches: 11. Germline CDR1 and CDR2: SGHVS and FNYEAQ. The length of the CDR3 is 17 residues. CDR3 loop: CASSLPNSGGIGNTIYF. Written as DNA, the CDR3 is TGTGCCAGCAGCTTACCTAACTCAGGGGGGATAGGAAACACCATATATTTT.

V gene TRBV11-2 combines with J gene TRBJ2-1; 13 nucleotides line up with TRBD2. Germline loops: CDR1 SGHAT, CDR2 FQNNGV. With V trimmed by 2 bases and J by 4 bases, 8 bases remained unmatched. The CDR3 extends over 18 amino acids. The DNA of the CDR3 is TGTGCCAGCAGCTTAAACCCTGGGACTAGCGGGATGTACAATGAGCAGTTCTTC. Encoded protein: CASSLNPGTSGMYNEQFF. Full variable domain (rest looked up from reference TRBV11-2 and TRBJ2-1): EAGVAQSPRYKIIEKRQSVAFWCNPISGHATLYWYQQILGQGPKLLIQFQNNGVVDDSQLPKDRFSAERLKGVDSTLKIQPAKLEDSAVYLCASSLNPGTSGMYNEQFFGPGTRLTVL.

The rearrangement links TRBV7-6 to TRBJ1-1; D is perhaps TRBD1 (5 bases). CDR1 is SGHVS and CDR2 is FNYEAQ in the germline V gene. With 2 bases removed from V and 8 bases from J, the gap between germline ends came to 18 bases. The CDR3 runs 15 residues. The CDR3 sequence: CASSLRSETAMEAFF. The CDR3 DNA sequence: TGTGCCAGCAGCTTAAGGTCTGAGACAGCGATGGAAGCTTTCTTT.

This chain joins TRBV7-2 and TRBJ2-1, with D possibly matching TRBD2 (5 bases). Trimming pared 5 bases from V and 4 bases from J, leaving 15 bases between. The CDR3 runs to 15 residues. Germline V gene sequence: CDR1 SGHTA, CDR2 FQGNSA. The CDR3 sequence is CASSRYSGTYNEQFF. CDR3 sequence (DNA): TGTGCCAGCAGCCGCTACAGCGGTACTTACAATGAGCAGTTCTTC.

This sequence joins TRBV7-3 and TRBJ1-3; D is unresolved. This CDR3 is built from 14 residues. Germline V gives CDR1 SGHTA, CDR2 FQGTGA. Deletions cut 6 bases from V and 0 bases from J, with 9 bases between. The DNA for the CDR3 is TGTGCCAGCAGTTCAGACTCCTCTGGAAACACCATATATTTT. Its translation is CASSSDSSGNTIYF.

This chain links TRBV7-2 with TRBJ2-1; D gene ambiguous. Germline V gene lookup returns CDR1 SGHTA and CDR2 FQGNSA. The V and J ends lost 2 bases and 8 bases respectively, with 16 bases between them. This CDR3 contains 15 residues. CDR3 in amino acids: CASSLLGTTADEQFF. The CDR3 nucleotides are TGTGCCAGCAGCTTACTAGGCACTACGGCGGATGAGCAGTTCTTC.

V and J are TRBV27 and TRBJ1-1; no definite D call. V lost 5 bases to trimming and J lost 0 bases, with 19 bases between them. The CDR3 is 17 amino acids. Per germline, CDR1 MNHEY and CDR2 SMNVEV (reference sequence). The CDR3 protein is CASSRWSPGGVNTEAFF. The CDR3 coding sequence is TGTGCCAGCAGTCGGTGGTCTCCCGGTGGGGTGAACACTGAAGCTTTCTTT.

This chain uses TRBV6-5 with TRBJ2-1; D possibly matches TRBD1 or TRBD2 (5 bases each). Between the trimmed V and J ends, which lost 0 bases and 5 bases, there was a span of 8 bases. CDR1 and CDR2 (germline): MNHEY, SVGAGI. This CDR3 has 14 residues. The CDR3 is CASSYSRGHNEQFF. The CDR3 coding sequence is TGTGCCAGCAGTTACTCTAGGGGACACAATGAGCAGTTCTTC.

The chain uses TRBV7-9 and TRBJ1-5, with a weak D call TRBD1 (6 bases). Trimming shortened V by 3 bases and J by 6 bases, and 9 bases separated the two germline ends. Germline V gene lookup returns CDR1 SEHNR and CDR2 FQNEAQ (reference sequence). The CDR3 consists of 13 residues. CDR3 region: CASSFTGIQPQHF. The CDR3 DNA reads as TGTGCCAGCAGCTTTACAGGGATTCAGCCCCAGCATTTT.

J is TRBJ2-1 and V is TRBV28; D call uncertain. Looked up from germline, CDR1 is MDHEN and CDR2 is SYDVKM. Trimming pared 8 bases from V and 5 bases from J, leaving 16 bases between. The CDR3 spans 14 residues. CDR3 DNA sequence: TGTGCCAGCGGCCTCGGACGGAAGAACAATGAGCAGTTCTTC. It yields the protein CASGLGRKNNEQFF.

This clone was recorded only once. This chain joins TRBV5-1 and TRBJ2-3, with TRBD2 as a possible D gene (5 bases). V was cut by 3 bases and J by 8 bases, with 16 bases left in between. CDR3 size: 14 residues. CDR1 is SGHRS, CDR2 YFSETQ, per germline. The CDR3 nucleotides read TGCGCCAGCAGCTCAGGACGGGCCGCGGGTACGCAGTATTTT. It codes for CASSSGRAAGTQYF.